The T cell receptor beta chain under discussion was sequenced for a study of blood T cells in healthy people across ages (dated by TCRdb to the mid-2010s). With regard to the full study: In model experiments, template switching captured about one uniquely barcoded TCR beta cDNA molecule for every two T cells. The study measured age-related changes in TCR beta repertoire diversity using deep sequencing normalized with unique cDNA molecular identifiers. Four age groups were formed from the donors: young (average 16 years), middle-aged (around 40), aged (62) and long-lived (about 75). To avoid experimental bias, donors of different ages were randomly spread across the sequencing lanes. Two additional independent replicas of 1 million unique cDNA reads from the same blood draw were analyzed for two donors (one aged 18 to 30 and one aged 80 or older).

In this sample, this clonotype turned up a few times. What antigen it recognizes has not been identified. No much larger clone is present one base from it, and per-base qualities are unavailable. The donors were 40 or so Caucasian individuals from Russia, aged roughly 6 to 100 years, who were systemically healthy. Each donor gave around 9.9 milliliters of peripheral blood, collected into EDTA-treated Vacutainer tubes. PBMCs were isolated by Ficoll-Paque density-gradient centrifugation, with at least 7 million obtained per sample. Total RNA was extracted from PBMCs with Trizol reagent, with at least 6 micrograms obtained per sample. For every donor, flow cytometry on a PBMC aliquot measured the percentage of naive CD45RAhigh/CD27high T cells. Library prep was done by 5' RACE. The reads were generated on an Illumina HiSeq 2500. A second PCR of about 6 to 11 cycles was performed with a sample-barcoded 5' primer and a J-beta primer mix. A unique molecular identifier was introduced onto each TCR beta cDNA molecule by a template-switch 5' adaptor carrying 12 random nucleotides. At least 3 million CDR3-containing paired-end reads were obtained from each sample. First-strand cDNA was synthesized from all RNA with the Mint cDNA synthesis kit, primed by a TRBC-specific oligonucleotide. After uracil-DNA glycosylase treatment, a first 18-cycle PCR used universal primers M1SS and BC2_uni_R on all cDNA. The original pipeline was this. For normalization, 1 million high-quality reads, each with a distinct molecular identifier, were randomly selected from each sample. Reads with shared molecular identifiers were discarded instead of being binned into consensus sequences. CDR3 identification, clonotype clustering and error correction used MiTCR with a Q25 quality threshold and the strictest error-elimination algorithm. Lower-bound total TCR beta diversity was estimated with a nonparametric unseen species model using Euler transformation. Starting from the raw public reads, TCRdb applied fastp trimming at Q25, assembled clones with MiXCR and retained in-frame beta chains. Each entry merges the rows of one CDR3 protein and shows their most common DNA and genes. For this entry, the V and J calls and clone size follow TCRdb and not the study's own pipeline. Within this sample are approximately 820,000 distinct CDR3 sequences, with around 45% of them counted one time only. Approximately 20% of the sample is taken by the ten largest.

CDR1 SGHDN and CDR2 FVKESK were looked up in the germline V gene. Inclusive of the bounding cysteine and phenylalanine, the CDR3 is 15 residues long. The sequence is cut down to CDR3 DNA, 45 bases in frame from base 1. V ends up 5 bases short and J 2 bases short, with an unmatched junction base count of 8. The full study reports these points: As age increased, observed TCR beta diversity per million T cells dropped in a roughly linear way, and a significant reduction was already evident by age 40. Estimates of total diversity based on one million sequenced T cells were considered lower bounds and underestimates. Compared with the aged group, the long-lived group had more naive CD4+ T cells, fewer expanded clones and increased TCR diversity, a pattern suggesting age selection. Bulk unsorted PBMC profiling prevented conclusive comparison of naive and antigen-experienced compartments. Because the CMV infection status of the donors was unknown, age-related changes in expanded clonotypes may potentially have been confounded. A strong correlation was found between observed TCR beta diversity and the percentage of naive T cells measured by flow cytometry.

The TCR was taken from a man in his sixties in good health. The chain employs TRBV14 and TRBJ2-7, with TRBD1 matching 8 junction bases. The sample consisted of blood. The DNA sequence is given as TGTGCCAGCAGCGGGGGACAGGCGTTCACCTACGAGCAGTACTTC. Its protein product is CASSGGQAFTYEQYF.